These 21 T cell receptor beta chains originate from one sample sequenced in a study of T cell responses to AZD1222 COVID-19 vaccine. Sequenced by immunoSEQ multiplex PCR; TCRdb stores in-frame clones only, minus some. The data hold 100,000 to 120,000 clones, with 82% observed a single time. The specimen comprised peripheral blood, sampled on day 0 of AZD1222 vaccination. The receptors shown here come from an adult in good health.

The CDR3, as DNA: TGTGCCAGTAGTACCACCGCCTCCGGGACAGGGAGGCGCCAGCCCCAGCATTTT. Translating it yields CASSTTASGTGRRQPQHF. The J gene is TRBJ1-5, the V gene TRBV19; 9 bases are a match to TRBD1. CDR3 length: 18 amino acids. V gave up 4 bases and J gave up 7 bases; unmatched junction bases: 17. Germline V gene sequence: CDR1 LNHDA, CDR2 SQIVND (reference sequence). The entire variable domain, with the rest obtained from reference TRBV19 and TRBJ1-5, is as follows: DGGITQSPKYLFRKEGQNVTLSCEQNLNHDAMYWYRQDPGQGLRLIYYSQIVNDFQKGDIAEGYSVSREKKESFPLTVTSAQKNPTAFYLCASSTTASGTGRRQPQHFGDGTRLSIL.

The genes are TRBV11-2 and TRBJ2-3; D is possibly TRBD1 (5 bases). The CDR3 is 15 residues long. In germline, CDR1 is SGHAT, CDR2 FQNNGV. V was pared by 5 bases and J by 0 bases, with 12 bases between. CDR3 DNA: TGTGCCAGCAGCCCCTGGGGCAGGAGCACAGATACGCAGTATTTT. Protein product: CASSPWGRSTDTQYF.

This clone was observed a single time. The rearrangement uses TRBV11-2 and TRBJ2-7; possible D gene TRBD2, 6 bases. The CDR3 is 16 amino acids. Between the trimmed V and J ends, which lost 5 bases and 0 bases, there was a span of 17 bases. Germline CDR1 is SGHAT and CDR2 is FQNNGV. The CDR3 is CASSRGAGRTSYEQYF. DNA of the CDR3: TGTGCCAGCAGCCGCGGTGCGGGACGGACCTCCTACGAGCAGTACTTC.

The chain is built from TRBV25-1 and TRBJ2-1; D may be TRBD1 or TRBD2 (7 bases each). Germline V gene sequence: CDR1 MGHDK, CDR2 SYGVNS. V was pared by 2 bases and J by 4 bases, with 21 bases between. The CDR3 totals 18 residues. The CDR3 is CASSEIPGGGWAYNEQFF. CDR3 nucleotides: TGTGCCAGCAGTGAAATTCCAGGGGGGGGCTGGGCTTACAATGAGCAGTTCTTC.

V and J are TRBV27 and TRBJ1-2; 7 bases line up with TRBD1. Germline V gives CDR1 MNHEY, CDR2 SMNVEV (reference sequence). Losses at the gene ends were 5 bases for V and 8 bases for J; bases not matched to a gene: 11. The CDR3 totals 14 residues. The CDR3 sequence is CASSVTGWEQGYTF. DNA for the CDR3: TGTGCCAGCAGTGTGACAGGGTGGGAGCAAGGCTACACCTTC.

CDR3 amino acids: CSVGIGSQETQYF. The DNA of the CDR3 is TGCAGCGTTGGGATAGGCTCCCAAGAGACCCAGTACTTC. This chain uses TRBV29-1 with TRBJ2-5; D gene uncertain. Germline CDR1 is SQVTM and CDR2 is ANQGSEA. Trimming pared 4 bases from V and 1 base from J, leaving 10 bases between. CDR3 size: 13 residues.

This rearrangement joins TRBV6-2 or TRBV6-3 to TRBJ2-7; D not resolved. The CDR3 covers 16 residues. Germline CDR1 MNHEY, CDR2 SVGEGT. Deletions cut 2 bases from V and 2 bases from J, with 16 bases between. DNA for the CDR3: TGTGCCAGCAGTTACGGTCCGATTCTGATACCCTACGAGCAGTACTTC. Residues: CASSYGPILIPYEQYF.

The gene calls are TRBV19 and TRBJ1-1; TRBD1 is a possible D gene (5 bases). The germline CDR1 and CDR2 sequences are LNHDA and SQIVND (reference sequence). The length of the CDR3 is 12 residues. Trimming stripped 5 bases from V and 9 bases from J, with 13 bases between. Here the CDR3 reads CASSVGTLKAFF. The DNA of the CDR3 is TGTGCCAGTAGTGTCGGGACGCTAAAAGCTTTCTTT.

The V gene is TRBV4-1, the J gene TRBJ2-1; 16 nucleotides line up with TRBD2. Looked up from germline, CDR1 is MGHRA and CDR2 is YSYEKL. CDR3 length equals 19 residues. J lost 7 bases, V lost 3 bases, and 12 bases had no gene match. This CDR3 reads CASSHPGLAGGPLKNEQFF. The CDR3 region has the DNA TGCGCCAGCAGCCACCCGGGACTAGCGGGGGGGCCTCTGAAGAATGAGCAGTTCTTC.

This sequence joins TRBV27 and TRBJ1-2; TRBD1 matches at 7 bases. The ends lost 5 bases at V and 2 bases at J; junction bases unmatched: 17. The CDR3 spans 18 residues. CDR1 MNHEY and CDR2 SMNVEV come from the germline V gene (reference sequence). Here the CDR3 DNA reads TGTGCCAGCAGTCTCGTGAAACGCGGGACAGTGATCAACTATGGCTACACCTTC. Translation: CASSLVKRGTVINYGYTF.

On this clone: Other nucleotide sequences from this sample produce the same CDR3. The rearrangement links TRBV7-9 to TRBJ1-1; a possible D gene is TRBD1 (6 bases). The length of the CDR3 is 14 residues. Trimming removed 4 bases at V and 1 base at J, with 10 bases between. Germline V gene data show CDR1 as SEHNR and CDR2 as FQNEAQ (reference sequence). The CDR3 is CASSSQGGNTEAFF. DNA for the CDR3: TGTGCCAGCAGCTCACAGGGTGGGAACACTGAAGCTTTCTTT.

The CDR3 region has the DNA TGTGCCAGCAGCCAAGCCGCGGGGGGTTTCCAAGAGACCCAGTACTTC. It encodes CASSQAAGGFQETQYF. The chain joins TRBV4-2 to TRBJ2-5; 8 bases line up with TRBD2. V lost 1 base and J lost 1; bases outside the gene matches: 5. Germline CDR1 reads LGHNA; CDR2 reads YNFKEQ. The CDR3 sequence is 16 residues long.

The V gene is TRBV4-3, the J gene TRBJ1-2; 10 nucleotides line up with TRBD1. The germline CDR1 and CDR2 sequences are LGHNA and YSLEER. The V and J ends lost 4 bases and 5 bases, in that order; junction bases with no gene match: 7. The CDR3 totals 15 residues. The CDR3 DNA sequence: TGCGCCAGCAGCCCGACAGGGGGCAGTGGGTATGGCTACACCTTC. This sequence encodes CASSPTGGSGYGYTF.

As concerns this clone: The germline gene is not matched at one end of the junction; a read error may be the cause. The V call is TRBV20-1, the J call TRBJ2-3; TRBD2 matches at 8 bases. Germline CDR1 DFQATT, CDR2 SNEGSKA (reference sequence). The CDR3 runs to 10 residues. The CDR3, as DNA: TGCAGTGTTAGCGGGGAGGGACGGGGTTTT. Protein sequence: CSVSGEGRGF.

The DNA of the CDR3 is TGTGCCAGCAGCTCCTCGGCGGGGAATTCACCCCTCCACTTT. Amino acid sequence: CASSSSAGNSPLHF. The chain couples TRBV9 to TRBJ1-6; D gene unclear. Trimming cost V 4 bases and J 7 bases, with 12 bases left between them. The CDR3 runs 14 residues. CDR1 is SGDLS, CDR2 YYNGEE, per germline.

The V call is TRBV19, the J call TRBJ1-4; 7 bases match TRBD1. The CDR3 length is 21 residues. Germline-derived CDR1 and CDR2 are LNHDA and SQIVND (reference sequence). The trim removed 6 bases at V and 7 bases at J, leaving 29 bases unmatched. CDR3 in amino acids: CASRGEIPVRGERLRGEKLFF. The CDR3 DNA reads as TGTGCCAGTAGGGGTGAGATTCCAGTCAGGGGGGAGCGGTTGCGTGGTGAAAAACTGTTTTTT. The entire variable domain, with the rest obtained from reference TRBV19 and TRBJ1-4, is as follows: DGGITQSPKYLFRKEGQNVTLSCEQNLNHDAMYWYRQDPGQGLRLIYYSQIVNDFQKGDIAEGYSVSREKKESFPLTVTSAQKNPTAFYLCASRGEIPVRGERLRGEKLFFGSGTQLSVL.

The rearrangement links TRBV7-2 to TRBJ1-4; D not resolved. With 5 bases removed from V and 4 bases from J, the gap between germline ends came to 11 bases. Germline CDR1 SGHTA, CDR2 FQGNSA. The CDR3 has 14 amino acids. This CDR3 is CASSADWGNEKLFF. CDR3 DNA: TGTGCCAGCAGCGCCGACTGGGGTAATGAAAAACTGTTTTTT.

The CDR3 nucleotides are TGTGCCAGCAGGAGACAGAGGAACACTGAAGCTTTCTTT. This translates into CASRRQRNTEAFF. This chain connects TRBV7-3 to TRBJ1-1; possibly TRBD1 for D (5 bases). The CDR3 length is 13 residues. V was trimmed by 6 bases and J by 1 base, leaving 9 bases between them. Germline lookup yields CDR1 SGHTA and CDR2 FQGTGA. The variable domain in full, completed from reference TRBV7-3 and TRBJ1-1, reads GAGVSQTPSNKVTEKGKYVELRCDPISGHTALYWYRQSLGQGPEFLIYFQGTGAADDSGLPNDRFFAVRPEGSVSTLKIQRTERGDSAVYLCASRRQRNTEAFFGQGTRLTVV.

V gene TRBV5-5 combines with J gene TRBJ2-5, with D possibly being TRBD1 or TRBD2 (7 bases each). The ends were cut back, 3 bases at V and 1 base at J, with 19 bases in the middle. Germline V gene lookup returns CDR1 SGHKS and CDR2 YYEKEE (reference sequence). The CDR3 consists of 17 residues. DNA for the CDR3: TGTGCCAGCAGCTCGGCCCAGGGGGGGTTCACCCAAGAGACCCAGTACTTC. It is translated as CASSSAQGGFTQETQYF.

The chain couples TRBV6-5 to TRBJ1-1, with D perhaps TRBD1 (6 bases). CDR3 length equals 14 residues. V was pared by 4 bases and J by 6 bases, with 15 bases between. Germline V lookup: CDR1 MNHEY, CDR2 SVGAGI. The CDR3 DNA follows: TGTGCCAGCAGTTTATTAGGGGGGTGGGCTGAAGCTTTCTTT. Translated: CASSLLGGWAEAFF.

The V and J genes are TRBV6-2 or TRBV6-3 and TRBJ1-1; D gene ambiguous. This CDR3 comprises 14 residues. V shed 0 bases and J shed 4 bases, with 9 bases lying between them. Germline V gene data show CDR1 as MNHEY and CDR2 as SVGEGT. DNA for the CDR3: TGTGCCAGCAGTTACTCTGGGGAGGGCACTGAAGCTTTCTTT. Translating gives CASSYSGEGTEAFF.